What follows are 9 T cell receptor beta chains derived from one specimen sequenced in a study of blood T cell repertoires in COVID-19. Data came from immunoSEQ multiplex PCR; TCRdb stores just in-frame clones and leaves some out. The profile shows hundreds of thousands of clones, 85% to 90% of them singletons. The material sequenced was PBMCs or T cells enriched from blood (not recorded which). These receptors came from a man in his forties or fifties who had been exposed to COVID-19.

The DNA for the CDR3 is TGCAGCGTTGACGAGCCGCTAGCGGAGCAGTTCTTC. Protein: CSVDEPLAEQFF. The V call is TRBV29-1, the J call TRBJ2-1, with a possible D match to TRBD2 (6 bases). The germline V gene has CDR1 SQVTM and CDR2 ANQGSEA. V lost 3 bases and J lost 10, with 13 bases in between. The CDR3 is made up of 12 amino acids.

The V and J genes are TRBV7-6 and TRBJ1-6, with a weak D call TRBD1 (6 bases). V was shortened by 5 bases and J by 7 bases, with 24 bases between the two germline ends. Germline loops: CDR1 SGHVS, CDR2 FNYEAQ. This CDR3 region has 18 residues. Here the CDR3 DNA reads TGTGCCAGCAGCGTCGAATCGGGTGGGGGACACTCGAATTCACCCCTCCACTTT. Translating it yields CASSVESGGGHSNSPLHF.

This chain links TRBV30 with TRBJ1-1, with D maybe TRBD1 (6 bases). Germline assignment: CDR1 GTSNPN and CDR2 SVGIG (reference sequence). V was pared by 2 bases and J by 1 base, with 14 bases between. The CDR3 spans 15 residues. In nucleotides, the CDR3 is TGTGCCTGGAGTCCATTAGGACAGTGGAACACTGAAGCTTTCTTT. It specifies CAWSPLGQWNTEAFF.

The gene calls are TRBV7-3 and TRBJ2-1; D is possibly TRBD1 (6 bases). Germline V CDR1 and CDR2: SGHTA, FQGTGA. With 1 base removed from V and 9 bases from J, the gap between germline ends came to 16 bases. The CDR3 consists of 15 residues. CDR3 residues: CASSLIAGADSEQFF. Written as DNA, the CDR3 is TGTGCCAGCAGCTTAATTGCAGGGGCCGACAGTGAGCAGTTCTTC.

This clone has only one observation. V and J are TRBV24-1 and TRBJ2-2; tentatively, D is TRBD1 (6 bases). With 3 bases removed from V and 6 bases from J, the gap between germline ends came to 19 bases. Germline assignment: CDR1 KGHDR and CDR2 SFDVKD. CDR3 length: 17 amino acids. The CDR3 nucleotides read TGTGCCACCAGTGATCTGACCAGGGGTGAGGTCGCCGGGGAGCTGTTTTTT. This codes for CATSDLTRGEVAGELFF.

This rearrangement joins TRBV10-3 to TRBJ1-5; maybe TRBD1 (6 bases). From germline, CDR1 is ENHRY and CDR2 SYGVKD. The V and J ends lost 6 bases and 5 bases respectively, with 11 bases between them. The CDR3 runs 13 residues. The CDR3: CAIRQGKDQPQHF. CDR3 nucleotide sequence: TGTGCCATCAGACAGGGAAAGGATCAGCCCCAGCATTTT.

The CDR3 sequence is CASSPGQGRTQYF. CDR3 nucleotides: TGTGCCAGCAGCCCAGGACAGGGGCGGACCCAGTACTTC. The V call is TRBV7-6, the J call TRBJ2-5; 9 nucleotides match TRBD1. Germline trimming cut 5 bases from V and 7 bases from J; bases unmatched to any gene: 5. Germline V gene lookup returns CDR1 SGHVS and CDR2 FNYEAQ. The CDR3 spans 13 residues.

This clone has just one count. This chain links TRBV18 with TRBJ2-5; 7 bases are a match to TRBD2. V was pared by 4 bases and J by 7 bases, with 9 bases of the junction left unmatched. Per the germline V gene, CDR1 is KGHSH and CDR2 is LQKENI. The CDR3 has 14 residues. CDR3 in amino acids: CASSLRTRGGTQYF. The CDR3 DNA is TGTGCCAGCTCACTTCGGACACGCGGGGGGACCCAGTACTTC.

This chain links TRBV5-1 with TRBJ2-6, with 7 bases that match TRBD2. CDR3 length: 18 amino acids. CDR1 and CDR2 from the germline V gene are SGHRS and YFSETQ. The V gene end was trimmed by 4 bases and the J gene end by 4 bases; junction bases not matched to a gene: 14. The CDR3 is CASSQPERGSGGANVLTF. CDR3 DNA: TGCGCCAGCAGCCAGCCCGAGCGGGGTTCAGGAGGGGCCAACGTCCTGACTTTC.